The 19 T cell receptor beta chains listed next were all sequenced from one sample in a study. From the 5' RACE reads, TCRdb called clonotypes with MiXCR, one entry per CDR3 protein. The data hold fewer than 65,000 distinct CDR3 sequences, with approximately 29% observed a single time. The source material was tumor-infiltrating naive CD4+ T cells sorted from the breast tumor. Subset: naive CD4+ T cells, CD4+CD45RA+CD25-. The receptors were sampled from a female donor with breast cancer.

The V gene is TRBV6-1, the J gene TRBJ1-2; D is ambiguous. Deletions cut 4 bases from V and 8 bases from J, with 11 bases between. The CDR3 is 12 amino acids. The V gene's germline CDR1 is MNHNS and CDR2 SASEGT. The CDR3 here is CASSGDTVGYTF. The CDR3 DNA follows: TGTGCCAGCAGTGGTGACACGGTCGGCTACACCTTC.

This rearrangement joins TRBV7-3 to TRBJ1-1; 8 bases match TRBD1. Germline V gene sequence: CDR1 SGHTA, CDR2 FQGTGA. This CDR3 comprises 16 residues. V lost 5 bases to trimming and J lost 2 bases; unmatched junction nucleotides: 10. The DNA for the CDR3 is TGTGCCAGCAGCGGAGGGACAGGAGGCGGTAACACTGAAGCTTTCTTT. Protein: CASSGGTGGGNTEAFF.

The chain combines TRBV7-8 with TRBJ2-1, with 10 bases that match TRBD2. V gave up 3 bases and J gave up 1 base; unmatched junction bases: 9. The germline CDR1 and CDR2 sequences are SGHVS and FQNEAQ. The CDR3 spans 18 residues. CDR3 residues: CASSFGGASGRSYNEQFF. The CDR3 DNA reads as TGTGCCAGCAGCTTCGGCGGGGCTAGCGGGAGATCCTACAATGAGCAGTTCTTC.

The chain links TRBV12-3 or TRBV12-4 to TRBJ2-5; a possible D gene is TRBD2 (5 bases). The CDR3 is 13 residues long. Trimming cost V 4 bases and J 5 bases, with 11 bases left between them. The CDR3 sequence is CASSYSAGETQYF. The CDR3 DNA is TGTGCCAGCAGTTACTCGGCGGGCGAGACCCAGTACTTC.

This clonotype was picked up one time. The chain uses TRBV5-1 and TRBJ2-1, with 10 bases fitting TRBD2. V lost 3 bases and J lost 5; bases outside the gene matches: 5. Germline lookup yields CDR1 SGHRS and CDR2 YFSETQ. This CDR3 is built from 15 residues. The CDR3 nucleotides read TGCGCCAGCAGCTCCAGCGGGAGGGGCCACAATGAGCAGTTCTTC. Translated, it gives CASSSSGRGHNEQFF. The full variable domain, its missing parts supplied by reference TRBV5-1 and TRBJ2-1, is KAGVTQTPRYLIKTRGQQVTLSCSPISGHRSVSWYQQTPGQGLQFLFEYFSETQRNKGNFPGRFSGRQFSNSRSEMNVSTLELGDSALYLCASSSSGRGHNEQFFGPGTRLTVL.

The V call is TRBV20-1, the J call TRBJ1-4; no clear D. Trimming cost V 5 bases and J 3 bases, with 10 bases left between them. The CDR3 has 13 amino acids. CDR1 is DFQATT and CDR2 is SNEGSKA in the germline V gene (reference sequence). The CDR3 spells CSAQDDPNEKLFF. The CDR3 coding sequence is TGCAGTGCTCAAGACGATCCTAATGAAAAACTGTTTTTT.

This sequence joins TRBV20-1 and TRBJ2-1; 8 bases line up with TRBD2. This CDR3 spans 17 amino acids. CDR1 and CDR2 from the germline V gene are DFQATT and SNEGSKA (reference sequence). V lost 6 bases and J lost 4; bases outside the gene matches: 17. CDR3 DNA sequence: TGCAGTGCCCTTGGGGGCATCAAGCGGGAGAGTTACAATGAGCAGTTCTTC. It specifies CSALGGIKRESYNEQFF.

This clonotype was seen only a few times. CDR3 nucleotides: TGTGCCAGCAGCACCGGGACAGGGGGCACTGAAGCTTTCTTT. Its protein is CASSTGTGGTEAFF. The rearrangement links TRBV6-5 to TRBJ1-1; 11 nucleotides align to TRBD1. The CDR3 covers 14 residues. Germline loops: CDR1 MNHEY, CDR2 SVGAGI. The ends lost 6 bases at V and 4 bases at J; junction bases unmatched: 4.

A note on this clonotype: This may arise from a read error, as a much more abundant clone is one base away. The rearrangement joins TRBV5-1 to TRBJ2-7; D call uncertain. The CDR3 is 13 amino acids. In germline, CDR1 is SGHRS, CDR2 YFSETQ. V lost 4 bases and J lost 2, with 10 bases in between. CDR3 sequence: CASSIPEPYEQYF. For the CDR3, the DNA is TGCGCCAGCAGCATACCCGAGCCCTACGAGCAGTACTTC.

CDR3 DNA: TGTGCCAGCAGCTTCGACAAGTCTGGAAACACCATATATTTT. Its protein is CASSFDKSGNTIYF. The J gene is TRBJ1-3, the V gene TRBV5-4; D uncertain. Looked up from germline, CDR1 is SGHNT and CDR2 is YYREEE (reference sequence). Deletions cut 2 bases from V and 1 base from J, with 7 bases between. CDR3 length: 14 residues.

This clonotype was counted a few times. The V call is TRBV7-2, the J call TRBJ2-1, with 12 bases fitting TRBD2. With V trimmed by 3 bases and J by 7 bases, 4 bases remained unmatched. Germline lookup yields CDR1 SGHTA and CDR2 FQGNSA. CDR3 length equals 15 residues. The chain's CDR3 is CASSFMTSGRNEQFF. The CDR3 region has the DNA TGTGCCAGCAGCTTCATGACTAGCGGGAGAAATGAGCAGTTCTTC.

This chain links TRBV7-2 with TRBJ1-1; D remains unclear. The germline V gene encodes CDR1 SGHTA and CDR2 FQGNSA. V was cut by 1 base and J by 4 bases, with 10 bases left in between. This CDR3 spans 14 amino acids. CDR3 in DNA: TGTGCCAGCAGCTTAGATCGGAGGAGCACTGAAGCTTTCTTT. This translates into CASSLDRRSTEAFF.

This clonotype has a handful of counts. The J gene is TRBJ2-2, the V gene TRBV2, with TRBD2 identical over 7 bases. The CDR3 is 12 amino acids. CDR1 and CDR2 from the germline V gene are SNHLY and FYNNEI. J lost 6 bases, V lost 5 bases, and 0 bases had no gene match. Written as DNA, the CDR3 is TGTGCCAGCAGTCGGGGGGCCGGGGAGCTGTTTTTT. It encodes CASSRGAGELFF.

The gene calls are TRBV7-3 and TRBJ2-7, with 10 bases that match TRBD1. Per the germline V gene, CDR1 is SGHTA and CDR2 is FQGTGA. This CDR3 contains 15 residues. V dropped 5 bases and J dropped 2; count of bases not matched to a gene: 6. The CDR3 loop is CASSPRTGGPYEQYF. CDR3 in DNA: TGTGCCAGCAGCCCACGGACAGGGGGGCCCTACGAGCAGTACTTC.

The chain combines TRBV30 with TRBJ1-2, with D perhaps TRBD1 (5 bases). The CDR3 consists of 13 residues. Trimming took off 1 base at V and 3 bases at J, with 9 bases between the two ends. Germline CDR1 GTSNPN, CDR2 SVGIG (reference sequence). The CDR3 sequence: CAWSEQVDYGYTF. In DNA form, the CDR3 reads TGTGCCTGGAGTGAACAGGTGGACTATGGCTACACCTTC.

The rearrangement uses TRBV20-1 and TRBJ2-2, with a possible D match to TRBD2 (7 bases). The CDR3 loop spans 15 amino acids. Per germline, CDR1 DFQATT and CDR2 SNEGSKA (reference sequence). V shed 0 bases and J shed 4 bases, with 12 bases lying between them. CDR3 protein: CSARDSGGGTGELFF. The CDR3 DNA reads TGCAGTGCTAGAGATTCGGGGGGCGGCACCGGGGAGCTGTTTTTT.

In this sample, this clonotype turned up a few times. CDR3 protein: CASSPLEGDTEAFF. In DNA, the CDR3 is TGTGCCAGCAGCCCCCTTGAAGGGGACACTGAAGCTTTCTTT. The chain has TRBV4-2 and TRBJ1-1; weak D call: TRBD1 (5 bases). The V end lost 4 bases, the J end lost 3 bases, and 12 bases lay between the germline ends. Germline V gives CDR1 LGHNA, CDR2 YNFKEQ. This CDR3 is 14 amino acids long.

CDR3 residues: CSASPYQTGRYNEQFF. CDR3 in DNA: TGCAGTGCTAGTCCATACCAGACAGGGAGATACAATGAGCAGTTCTTC. The chain couples TRBV20-1 to TRBJ2-1; 7 bases line up with TRBD1. V dropped 3 bases and J dropped 4; count of bases not matched to a gene: 12. The germline V gene encodes CDR1 DFQATT and CDR2 SNEGSKA (reference sequence). This CDR3 spans 16 amino acids.

The rearrangement joins TRBV6-2 or TRBV6-3 to TRBJ2-3; 8 nucleotides match TRBD2. V was pared by 10 bases and J by 1 base, with 7 bases of the junction left unmatched. The CDR3 is 14 amino acids. Germline lookup yields CDR1 MNHEY and CDR2 SVGEGT. CDR3 sequence reads: CATFLAGGTDTQYF. The CDR3 bases are TGTGCCACCTTTCTAGCGGGTGGCACAGATACGCAGTATTTT.